These 27 T cell receptor beta chains were all obtained from the same sample, sequenced in a study of blood T cell repertoires in COVID-19. Sequencing used immunoSEQ multiplex PCR; TCRdb keeps in-frame clones, though not all of them. This sample has tens of thousands of clones, with 60% to 80% found just once. Specimen: peripheral blood. These receptors were collected from an elderly man with acute or convalescent COVID-19.

The chain carries TRBV5-1 and TRBJ2-2; TRBD1 might be the D (6 bases). V dropped 4 bases and J dropped 5 bases, with 9 bases sitting between them. This CDR3 is 13 amino acids long. Germline loops: CDR1 SGHRS, CDR2 YFSETQ. CDR3 in DNA: TGCGCCAGCAGCCCACAGGGAACCGGGGAGCTGTTTTTT. It yields the protein CASSPQGTGELFF.

The genes are TRBV4-1 and TRBJ2-6, with a possible D match to TRBD2 (5 bases). V lost 0 bases, J lost 4 bases, and 10 bases lay in between. From germline, CDR1 is MGHRA and CDR2 YSYEKL. The CDR3 has 16 amino acids. The CDR3 coding sequence is TGCGCCAGCAGCCAAGATGGAGTAGCGGGGGCCAACGTCCTGACTTTC. Amino acid sequence: CASSQDGVAGANVLTF.

The gene calls are TRBV18 and TRBJ1-1, with D possibly TRBD1 on 6 matching bases. The V end lost 5 bases, the J end lost 1 base, and 11 bases lay between the germline ends. Germline CDR1 reads KGHSH; CDR2 reads LQKENI. The CDR3 spans 14 residues. The CDR3 loop reads CASSRHRANTEAFF. CDR3 coding DNA: TGTGCCAGCTCAAGGCACAGGGCGAACACTGAAGCTTTCTTT.

J is TRBJ1-1 and V is TRBV6-6; 8 bases line up with TRBD1. V gave up 6 bases and J gave up 4 bases; unmatched junction bases: 4. Germline-derived CDR1 and CDR2 are MNHNY and SVGAGI (reference sequence). The CDR3 totals 13 residues. The CDR3 sequence: CASRATGGTEAFF. The DNA for the CDR3 is TGTGCCAGCAGGGCCACAGGGGGCACTGAAGCTTTCTTT.

The chain joins TRBV5-1 to TRBJ2-1, with 8 bases identical to TRBD2. Germline V gene sequence: CDR1 SGHRS, CDR2 YFSETQ. The CDR3 totals 16 residues. Losses at the gene ends were 0 bases for V and 1 base for J; bases not matched to a gene: 3. Written as DNA, the CDR3 is TGCGCCAGCAGCTTGGTTGCTAGCGGGTCCTACAATGAGCAGTTCTTC. It specifies CASSLVASGSYNEQFF.

The chain carries TRBV24-1 and TRBJ1-2; possible D gene TRBD1, 5 bases. The CDR3 loop spans 15 amino acids. Trimming removed 4 bases from V and 0 bases from J, with 11 bases in between. CDR1 is KGHDR, CDR2 SFDVKD, per germline. As DNA, the CDR3 is TGTGCCACCAGTGACAAGAAGACAGCTAACTATGGCTACACCTTC. Residues: CATSDKKTANYGYTF.

This clone was picked up many times. V is TRBV10-1 and J is TRBJ2-1; tentatively, D is TRBD2 (6 bases). CDR3 size: 16 residues. Per the germline V gene, CDR1 is WNHNN and CDR2 is SYGVQD (reference sequence). Trimming cost V 1 base and J 5 bases, with 15 bases left between them. CDR3 in amino acids: CASSEFTGSFNNEQFF. The CDR3 region has the DNA TGCGCCAGCAGTGAGTTTACCGGGAGCTTCAACAATGAGCAGTTCTTC.

This clone was observed many times. This rearrangement joins TRBV3-1 (or the pseudogene TRBV3-2) to TRBJ1-2; D remains ambiguous. The V and J ends lost 4 bases and 3 bases respectively, with 15 bases between them. Germline V gene lookup returns CDR1 LGHDT and CDR2 YNNKEL (reference sequence). The CDR3 has 15 residues. The CDR3 sequence: CASSRLGAPDYGYTF. CDR3 nucleotides: TGTGCCAGCAGCCGCCTCGGTGCCCCCGACTATGGCTACACCTTC.

This clone was seen more than once but under ten times. This rearrangement joins TRBV29-1 to TRBJ2-1, with a weak D call TRBD2 (6 bases). V was shortened by 8 bases and J by 1 base, with 15 bases between the two germline ends. In germline, CDR1 is SQVTM, CDR2 ANQGSEA. The CDR3 runs 14 residues. The DNA of the CDR3 is TGCAGCTCGCGACCCGCGGGGTCCTACAATGAGCAGTTCTTC. Encoded protein: CSSRPAGSYNEQFF.

The V and J genes are TRBV30 and TRBJ1-4; the match to TRBD1 covers 7 bases. CDR3 length equals 15 residues. Unmatched junction bases numbered 8, after V lost 2 bases and J lost 5 bases. Germline V gene lookup returns CDR1 GTSNPN and CDR2 SVGIG (reference sequence). The CDR3 loop is CAWSKPETGNEKLFF. The CDR3 DNA reads as TGTGCCTGGAGTAAACCGGAGACAGGGAATGAAAAACTGTTTTTT. The variable domain in full, completed from reference TRBV30 and TRBJ1-4, reads SQTIHQWPATLVQPVGSPLSLECTVEGTSNPNLYWYRQAAGRGLQLLFYSVGIGQISSEVPQNLSASRPQDRQFILSSKKLLLSDSGFYLCAWSKPETGNEKLFFGSGTQLSVL.

This clone was detected a few times. The chain joins TRBV5-4 to TRBJ1-6; D gene ambiguous. Germline assignment: CDR1 SGHNT and CDR2 YYREEE (reference sequence). Trimming pared 0 bases from V and 0 bases from J, leaving 10 bases between. CDR3 length: 17 amino acids. In DNA, the CDR3 is TGTGCCAGCAGCTTGGAGGCGGGTAGCTCCTATAATTCACCCCTCCACTTT. This sequence encodes CASSLEAGSSYNSPLHF.

The V gene is TRBV10-3, the J gene TRBJ1-3; 8 bases agree with TRBD1. Losses at the gene ends were 11 bases for V and 0 bases for J; bases not matched to a gene: 12. The germline V gene encodes CDR1 ENHRY and CDR2 SYGVKD. This CDR3 spans 16 amino acids. DNA of the CDR3: TGTGCCGCCGGGGACAGGCGCTACGACTCTGGAAACACCATATATTTT. Translating gives CAAGDRRYDSGNTIYF.

This chain connects TRBV7-8 to TRBJ2-1; TRBD1 is a possible D gene (7 bases). Germline-derived CDR1 and CDR2 are SGHVS and FQNEAQ. Trimming cost V 5 bases and J 10 bases, with 15 bases left between them. The CDR3 has 13 amino acids. CDR3: CASSGGGLREQFF. The CDR3, as DNA: TGTGCCAGCAGCGGAGGGGGCTTACGGGAGCAGTTCTTC.

This sequence joins TRBV11-3 and TRBJ2-5; TRBD2 matches at 10 bases. This CDR3 region has 15 residues. Per the germline V gene, CDR1 is SGHNT and CDR2 is YENEEA. J gave up 5 bases and V 6 bases, and 9 bases lay outside the gene matches. The CDR3 here is CASSFSPAGGETQYF. The CDR3 bases are TGTGCCAGCAGTTTCTCTCCAGCGGGAGGGGAGACCCAGTACTTC.

The chain employs TRBV5-1 and TRBJ2-5, with TRBD1 matching over 10 bases. The ends lost 7 bases at V and 4 bases at J; junction bases unmatched: 4. The CDR3 has 13 amino acids. In germline, CDR1 is SGHRS, CDR2 YFSETQ. CDR3 DNA sequence: TGCGCCAGCGGGACAGGGGTCGGAGAGACCCAGTACTTC. This sequence encodes CASGTGVGETQYF.

Details on this clone: The identical CDR3 is also encoded by other nucleotide sequences in the sample. The chain carries TRBV11-3 and TRBJ1-3, with D tentatively TRBD1 (5 bases). The germline V and J ends were trimmed by 5 bases and 4 bases, with 15 bases remaining between them. Germline loops: CDR1 SGHNT, CDR2 YENEEA. The CDR3 runs to 15 residues. DNA of the CDR3: TGTGCCAGCAGCCCCCGGCAGGGATCAGGAAACACCATATATTTT. This sequence encodes CASSPRQGSGNTIYF.

V usage is TRBV5-4 and J usage is TRBJ2-1; TRBD1 agrees at 8 bases. CDR3 length: 16 residues. The germline gives CDR1 SGHNT, CDR2 YYREEE (reference sequence). Trimming at V came to 3 bases and at J to 4 bases, leaving 9 bases not matched to a gene. Here the CDR3 DNA reads TGTGCCAGCAGCTCCACCGGGACAGGAGGATACAATGAGCAGTTCTTC. It encodes CASSSTGTGGYNEQFF.

The chain is built from TRBV7-3 and TRBJ2-5, with a weak D call TRBD2 (6 bases). Germline CDR1 is SGHTA and CDR2 is FQGTGA. V was clipped by 2 bases and J by 5 bases, with 15 bases between them. CDR3 size: 15 residues. The CDR3 region is CASSLGTSHGETQYF. The CDR3 region has the DNA TGTGCCAGCAGCTTAGGCACTAGCCATGGGGAGACCCAGTACTTC. The full variable domain, in which reference TRBV7-3 and TRBJ2-5 provide the parts outside the CDR3, is GAGVSQTPSNKVTEKGKYVELRCDPISGHTALYWYRQSLGQGPEFLIYFQGTGAADDSGLPNDRFFAVRPEGSVSTLKIQRTERGDSAVYLCASSLGTSHGETQYFGPGTRLLVL.

The V and J genes are TRBV11-2 and TRBJ2-7, with 9 bases fitting TRBD1. This CDR3 is 13 amino acids long. The V segment lost 5 bases and the J segment 6 bases; nucleotides outside the gene matches: 5. Germline CDR1 and CDR2: SGHAT and FQNNGV. The CDR3 protein is CASSMGQGGEQYF. CDR3 nucleotide sequence: TGTGCCAGCAGCATGGGACAGGGTGGCGAGCAGTACTTC.

This clone was recorded only once. This chain joins TRBV11-2 and TRBJ1-6; possible D gene TRBD1, 5 bases. The CDR3 is 15 residues long. Trimming took 1 base from V and 4 from J, leaving 8 bases between them. The germline CDR1 and CDR2 sequences are SGHAT and FQNNGV. The CDR3 spells CASSLGTHYNSPLHF. For the CDR3, the DNA is TGTGCCAGCAGCTTAGGGACACATTATAATTCACCCCTCCACTTT.

The chain recombines TRBV2 with TRBJ2-1, with 10 bases aligning to TRBD2. Germline trimming cut 3 bases from V and 3 bases from J; bases unmatched to any gene: 5. The CDR3 runs to 16 residues. The germline V gene has CDR1 SNHLY and CDR2 FYNNEI. The CDR3 region has the DNA TGTGCCAGCAGTGACCTACTAGCGGGGAACTACAATGAGCAGTTCTTC. Translation gives CASSDLLAGNYNEQFF. The variable domain in full, completed from reference TRBV2 and TRBJ2-1, reads EPEVTQTPSHQVTQMGQEVILRCVPISNHLYFYWYRQILGQKVEFLVSFYNNEISEKSEIFDDQFSVERPDGSNFTLKIRSTKLEDSAMYFCASSDLLAGNYNEQFFGPGTRLTVL.

This chain uses TRBV7-9 with TRBJ2-5, with 10 positions matching TRBD2. There are 15 residues in the CDR3. V shed 6 bases, J shed 4 bases, and the junction held 8 bases outside the gene matches. CDR1 and CDR2 (germline): SEHNR, FQNEAQ (reference sequence). This CDR3 reads CASRPPAGGPETQYF. In DNA form, the CDR3 reads TGTGCCAGCAGACCTCCAGCGGGGGGGCCAGAGACCCAGTACTTC.

This chain connects TRBV29-1 to TRBJ1-1; D is possibly TRBD1 (5 bases). The V gene's germline CDR1 is SQVTM and CDR2 ANQGSEA. The CDR3 sequence is 14 residues long. V was shortened by 1 base and J by 7 bases, with 16 bases between the two germline ends. In nucleotides, the CDR3 is TGCAGCGTTGAAGGGAACACCTTAGGGGATGAAGCTTTCTTT. Encoded protein: CSVEGNTLGDEAFF.

The DNA of the CDR3 is TGTGCCAGCAGCTTAGCGCGGCAGTTCGATCAGCCCCAGCATTTT. Translated: CASSLARQFDQPQHF. J is TRBJ1-5 and V is TRBV7-8; D is ambiguous. V was pared by 0 bases and J by 5 bases, with 11 bases between. The CDR3 contains 15 residues. CDR1 is SGHVS and CDR2 is FQNEAQ in the germline V gene.

This clone was picked up one time. The gene calls are TRBV2 and TRBJ2-4, with a tentative D call TRBD1 (6 bases). The CDR3 extends over 14 amino acids. V was shortened by 6 bases and J by 3 bases, with 12 bases between the two germline ends. From germline, CDR1 is SNHLY and CDR2 FYNNEI. The CDR3 reads CASSRQELKNIQYF. CDR3 DNA: TGTGCCAGCAGCAGACAGGAGCTCAAAAACATTCAGTACTTC.

This clone is a singleton in its sample. V gene TRBV18 combines with J gene TRBJ2-7; 7 bases are shared with TRBD1. Germline lookup yields CDR1 KGHSH and CDR2 LQKENI. The CDR3 has 16 amino acids. V lost 3 bases, J lost 2 bases, and 10 bases stayed unmatched. CDR3 sequence reads: CASSPGDSPAAYEQYF. In nucleotides, the CDR3 is TGTGCCAGCTCACCCGGGGACAGCCCTGCCGCCTACGAGCAGTACTTC.

The sample holds a few counts of this clone. The chain employs TRBV30 and TRBJ1-5, with a weak D call TRBD1 (6 bases). Germline CDR1 is GTSNPN and CDR2 is SVGIG (reference sequence). The CDR3 consists of 16 residues. The V and J ends lost 6 bases and 1 base respectively, with 19 bases between them. For the CDR3, the DNA is TGTGCCTGCGAAGACCCGGGACACCGAAGCAATCAGCCCCAGCATTTT. Protein product: CACEDPGHRSNQPQHF.